These 20 T cell receptor beta chains were all obtained from the same sample, sequenced in a study of T cells after yellow fever vaccination. One entry per CDR3 protein, called by TCRdb with MiXCR from the 5' RACE reads. This table holds tens of thousands of distinct CDR3 sequences, approximately 3.2% found once. This material consisted of PBMCs, either bulk or a sorted T-cell subset (CD4+, CD8+, memory, or dextramer-sorted; not recorded which), taken more than 35 days after the first yellow fever vaccination. These receptor sequences come from a man aged 18 to 29 who received the YFV17D yellow fever vaccine.

This clonotype was seen at least ten times. This sequence joins TRBV5-1 and TRBJ1-4, with unresolved D. The CDR3 extends over 13 amino acids. V was shortened by 1 base and J by 8 bases, with 9 bases between the two germline ends. CDR1 and CDR2 (germline): SGHRS, YFSETQ. The CDR3 DNA follows: TGCGCCAGCAGCTTGTCGGCGGAGGAAAAACTGTTTTTT. Protein: CASSLSAEEKLFF.

This clonotype was counted at least ten times. The chain combines TRBV12-3 or TRBV12-4 with TRBJ1-2; D is unresolved. V was pared by 3 bases and J by 7 bases, with 12 bases between. The CDR3 has 13 residues. This CDR3 reads CASSFSRVGGYTF. In nucleotides, the CDR3 is TGTGCCAGCAGTTTTAGCCGCGTCGGTGGCTACACCTTC.

This clonotype was recorded at least ten times. The CDR3 is CASSSLYGGLNGYTF. CDR3 nucleotide sequence: TGTGCCAGCAGCTCCCTCTATGGGGGGCTGAATGGCTACACCTTC. The chain carries TRBV7-2 and TRBJ1-2, with D perhaps TRBD1 (6 bases). CDR3 length equals 15 residues. With 4 bases removed from V and 6 bases from J, the gap between germline ends came to 18 bases. Germline CDR1 SGHTA, CDR2 FQGNSA.

This clonotype has a count of ten or more. The chain links TRBV4-1 to TRBJ2-2, with D perhaps matching TRBD1 (5 bases). Germline V gene sequence: CDR1 MGHRA, CDR2 YSYEKL. The CDR3 extends over 17 amino acids. V was shortened by 1 base and J by 9 bases, with 21 bases between the two germline ends. In DNA, the CDR3 is TGCGCCAGCAGCCAAGGAACAGGCAGTCAAGTTGGTTGGGAGCTGTTTTTT. It is translated as CASSQGTGSQVGWELFF.

This clonotype appeared many times. The chain combines TRBV11-2 with TRBJ1-4; no definite D call. The CDR3 is 20 amino acids. V was shortened by 2 bases and J by 0 bases, with 22 bases between the two germline ends. CDR1 SGHAT and CDR2 FQNNGV come from the germline V gene. In DNA, the CDR3 is TGTGCCAGCAGCTTAATCGGTTTCTCGGCAGTTGAAGCAACTAATGAAAAACTGTTTTTT. It encodes CASSLIGFSAVEATNEKLFF.

This clonotype appeared many times. This sequence joins TRBV5-6 and TRBJ2-1; 7 bases agree with TRBD2. The length of the CDR3 is 16 residues. Germline trimming cut 4 bases from V and 0 bases from J; bases unmatched to any gene: 7. The V gene's germline CDR1 is SGHDT and CDR2 YYEEEE. The CDR3 region has the DNA TGTGCCAGCAGCGGGGTGGCGGGGGACTCCTACAATGAGCAGTTCTTC. Translating gives CASSGVAGDSYNEQFF.

This clonotype has at least ten counts. The V gene is TRBV7-9, the J gene TRBJ2-1, with D perhaps TRBD2 (5 bases). The CDR3 has 14 residues. V was trimmed by 2 bases and J by 9 bases, leaving 14 bases between them. Germline lookup yields CDR1 SEHNR and CDR2 FQNEAQ (reference sequence). In nucleotides, the CDR3 is TGTGCCAGCAGCTTATTTCGGGTAGAGGGTGAGCAGTTCTTC. It specifies CASSLFRVEGEQFF. The full variable domain, its missing parts supplied by reference TRBV7-9 and TRBJ2-1, is DTGVSQNPRHKITKRGQNVTFRCDPISEHNRLYWYRQTLGQGPEFLTYFQNEAQLEKSRLLSDRFSAERPKGSFSTLEIQRTEQGDSAMYLCASSLFRVEGEQFFGPGTRLTVL.

This clonotype was counted many times. The V call is TRBV6-6, the J call TRBJ2-7; possibly TRBD1 for D (6 bases). This CDR3 region has 12 residues. Trimming cost V 5 bases and J 6 bases, with 11 bases left between them. The germline V gene has CDR1 MNHNY and CDR2 SVGAGI (reference sequence). CDR3 sequence reads: CASSPQGTEQYF. CDR3 nucleotide sequence: TGTGCCAGCAGTCCACAGGGAACCGAGCAGTACTTC.

This clonotype was seen many times. The V call is TRBV7-3, the J call TRBJ2-2; D gene uncertain. The CDR3 length is 16 residues. V was clipped by 2 bases and J by 0 bases, with 10 bases between them. The V gene's germline CDR1 is SGHTA and CDR2 FQGTGA. This CDR3 is CASSLRGVTNTGELFF. The DNA of the CDR3 is TGTGCCAGCAGCTTACGTGGGGTAACGAACACCGGGGAGCTGTTTTTT. The entire variable domain, with the rest obtained from reference TRBV7-3 and TRBJ2-2, is as follows: GAGVSQTPSNKVTEKGKYVELRCDPISGHTALYWYRQSLGQGPEFLIYFQGTGAADDSGLPNDRFFAVRPEGSVSTLKIQRTERGDSAVYLCASSLRGVTNTGELFFGEGSRLTVL.

This clonotype was detected ten times or more. V usage is TRBV5-1 and J usage is TRBJ2-5, with D perhaps matching TRBD1 (5 bases). The germline V gene encodes CDR1 SGHRS and CDR2 YFSETQ. The CDR3 is made up of 15 amino acids. Trimming left V 5 bases short and J 1 base short, with 15 bases between. CDR3 amino acids: CASSRIRGIQETQYF. The CDR3 region has the DNA TGCGCCAGCAGTCGTATAAGGGGCATCCAAGAGACCCAGTACTTC.

This clonotype was counted ten times or more. The chain combines TRBV6-5 with TRBJ1-4; TRBD1 agrees at 9 bases. With V trimmed by 6 bases and J by 11 bases, 10 bases remained unmatched. Looked up from germline, CDR1 is MNHEY and CDR2 is SVGAGI. This CDR3 contains 14 residues. CDR3 DNA sequence: TGTGCCAGCAGACGGACAGGGGCGCGAACCAAACTGTTTTTT. Protein product: CASRRTGARTKLFF.

There are many counts of this clonotype. CDR3 DNA: TGTGCCAGCAGCTCTCCAAGGGGGCCAGGAAACACCATATATTTT. Residues: CASSSPRGPGNTIYF. The gene calls are TRBV11-2 and TRBJ1-3; 7 positions agree with TRBD1. CDR1 and CDR2 from the germline V gene are SGHAT and FQNNGV. This CDR3 comprises 15 residues. V dropped 4 bases and J dropped 4; count of bases not matched to a gene: 7.

This clonotype was picked up many times. The gene calls are TRBV10-3 and TRBJ2-2, with a tentative D call TRBD2 (6 bases). V was shortened by 4 bases and J by 6 bases, with 15 bases between the two germline ends. The CDR3 spans 15 residues. Germline V gene data show CDR1 as ENHRY and CDR2 as SYGVKD. The CDR3 bases are TGTGCCATCAGTGCGACTAGTTTCCCCCCCGGGGAGCTGTTTTTT. Residues: CAISATSFPPGELFF.

This clonotype was seen repeatedly, ten times or more. V usage is TRBV20-1 and J usage is TRBJ2-7; 9 nucleotides match TRBD1. In germline, CDR1 is DFQATT, CDR2 SNEGSKA (reference sequence). J lost 0 bases, V lost 4 bases, and 10 bases had no gene match. CDR3 length equals 16 residues. CDR3 nucleotide sequence: TGCAGTGCTATAAGGGACAGGGATTTGAGCTCCTACGAGCAGTACTTC. This sequence encodes CSAIRDRDLSSYEQYF.

At least ten counts were recorded for this clonotype. The rearrangement links TRBV20-1 to TRBJ2-7; 7 nucleotides agree with TRBD1. V dropped 3 bases and J dropped 4; count of bases not matched to a gene: 9. Germline V gives CDR1 DFQATT, CDR2 SNEGSKA (reference sequence). This CDR3 has 14 amino acids. The CDR3 region has the DNA TGCAGTGCTAGGCCCACAGGGGCTCGATACGAGCAGTACTTC. This gives the protein CSARPTGARYEQYF.

The table lists this clonotype with many counts. V and J are TRBV2 and TRBJ2-5; 9 nucleotides align to TRBD1. Trimming cost V 7 bases and J 5 bases; bases outside gene matches: 5. The CDR3 covers 13 residues. CDR1 and CDR2 (germline): SNHLY, FYNNEI. The CDR3 loop is CASTRQGGETQYF. CDR3 nucleotide sequence: TGTGCCAGCACGCGACAGGGGGGGGAGACCCAGTACTTC.

This clonotype was found many times. The rearrangement joins TRBV29-1 to TRBJ2-3, with D uncertain. The germline CDR1 and CDR2 sequences are SQVTM and ANQGSEA. V was pared by 4 bases and J by 2 bases, with 10 bases between. CDR3 length: 13 residues. The CDR3 DNA reads as TGCAGCGTTGGTGGGCGGTACACAGATACGCAGTATTTT. Translated, it gives CSVGGRYTDTQYF.

The table lists this clonotype with many counts. The rearrangement joins TRBV7-8 to TRBJ1-5, with TRBD1 matching over 12 bases. The junction had 4 bases not matched to a gene; V was cut back by 3 bases and J by 4 bases. The CDR3 loop spans 16 amino acids. From germline, CDR1 is SGHVS and CDR2 FQNEAQ. The CDR3 DNA sequence: TGTGCCAGCAGCTTGGGACAGGGGGCCGTTAATCAGCCCCAGCATTTT. Its protein product is CASSLGQGAVNQPQHF.

This clonotype occurred many times. J is TRBJ2-5 and V is TRBV29-1; the D gene is possibly TRBD2 (7 bases). V was pared by 8 bases and J by 4 bases, with 17 bases between. Per germline, CDR1 SQVTM and CDR2 ANQGSEA. The CDR3 has 13 residues. CDR3 protein: CSPLGGPGETQYF. CDR3 coding DNA: TGCAGCCCCCTCGGGGGGCCGGGAGAGACCCAGTACTTC.

This clonotype appeared many times. This chain joins TRBV29-1 and TRBJ2-1; no clear D gene. The CDR3 is 10 amino acids. CDR1 and CDR2 from the germline V gene are SQVTM and ANQGSEA. The V end was cut by 3 bases, the J end by 15 bases, with 12 bases between. As DNA, the CDR3 is TGCAGCGTTGACCCTGGTTGGACGTTCTTC. Protein product: CSVDPGWTFF.